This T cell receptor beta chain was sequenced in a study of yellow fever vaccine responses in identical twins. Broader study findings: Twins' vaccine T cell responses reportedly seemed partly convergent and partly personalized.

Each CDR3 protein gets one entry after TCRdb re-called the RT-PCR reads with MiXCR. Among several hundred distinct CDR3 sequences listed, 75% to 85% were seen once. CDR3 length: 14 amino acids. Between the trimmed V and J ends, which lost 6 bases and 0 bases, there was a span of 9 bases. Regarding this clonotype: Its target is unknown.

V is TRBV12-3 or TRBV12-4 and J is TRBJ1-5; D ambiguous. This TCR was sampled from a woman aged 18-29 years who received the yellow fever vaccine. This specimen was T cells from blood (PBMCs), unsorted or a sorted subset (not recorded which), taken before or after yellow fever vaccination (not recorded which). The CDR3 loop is CASSPHYSNQPQHF. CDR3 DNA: TGTGCCAGCAGCCCTCATTATAGCAATCAGCCCCAGCATTTT.